The sequence of this TCR beta chain was determined in a study of shared clonotypes between healthy human individuals. Study-wide background: The donors, two women and a few men, were aged 18 to 49.

This CDR3 is 15 amino acids long. Germline loops: CDR1 SGHTA, CDR2 FQGNSA. The ends lost 5 bases at V and 3 bases at J; junction bases unmatched: 2. The study ran the assay at deep level. The table came from immunoSEQ multiplex PCR; TCRdb's copy has only in-frame clones and leaves some out. This sample has about 980,000 clones, with 76% found just once. A split of CD4+ cells into CD45RA+ naive and CD45RA-negative memory subsets was performed. The sequenced sample was memory CD4+ T cells sorted from blood. This sample's subset: CD45RA-negative fraction. The receptor was derived from a young man in good health. The J gene is TRBJ1-4, the V gene TRBV7-2, with 11 bases matching TRBD1. The CDR3 DNA follows: TGTGCCAGCAGCGGGACAGGGGGAGCTAATGAAAAACTGTTTTTT. This encodes CASSGTGGANEKLFF.